The 22 T cell receptor beta chains below were found in one sample sequenced in a study of beta chain features in type 1 diabetes. The entirety of the isolated RNA underwent reverse transcription, so expressed TCRB transcripts were sequenced. This table comes from immunoSEQ multiplex PCR, and its TCRdb copy is limited to in-frame clones, with some not included. The top ten hold under 0.02% of the sample, which has about 360,000 clones, 10% to 15% seen once. The sequenced sample consisted of naive CD4+ T cells from blood. Every receptor here comes from a man between 18 and 29 years old in good health.

This clone turned up a few times. The gene calls are TRBV5-6 and TRBJ2-7; TRBD1 matches 8 bases. The junction had 4 bases not matched to a gene; V was cut back by 1 base and J by 1 base. This CDR3 region has 15 residues. Germline values: CDR1 SGHDT, CDR2 YYEEEE. This CDR3 reads CASSLLQGASYEQYF. CDR3 coding DNA: TGTGCCAGCAGCTTGCTTCAGGGGGCGTCCTACGAGCAGTACTTC.

This clone has just a few counts. This chain uses TRBV30 with TRBJ2-3; TRBD2 aligns across 10 bases. The CDR3 runs to 15 residues. Losses at the gene ends were 3 bases for V and 3 bases for J; bases not matched to a gene: 6. Looked up from germline, CDR1 is GTSNPN and CDR2 is SVGIG (reference sequence). The CDR3 coding sequence is TGTGCCTGGAGAGCGCGAGCGGGAGGGACAGATACGCAGTATTTT. Encoded protein: CAWRARAGGTDTQYF.

This clone was seen more than once but under ten times. The rearrangement uses TRBV6-6 and TRBJ2-1; 7 bases match TRBD1. V shed 3 bases, J shed 14 bases, and the junction held 13 bases outside the gene matches. CDR1 and CDR2 (germline): MNHNY, SVGAGI (reference sequence). The CDR3 runs 14 residues. The CDR3 DNA follows: TGTGCCAGCAGTTATCGAACTGCCGGGACAGTCGAGTTCTTC. Its protein product is CASSYRTAGTVEFF.

J is TRBJ2-1 and V is TRBV7-8, with a weak D call TRBD2 (6 bases). V was clipped by 0 bases and J by 0 bases, with 12 bases between them. The germline V gene has CDR1 SGHVS and CDR2 FQNEAQ. This CDR3 has 17 residues. CDR3 residues: CASSLALWEVSYNEQFF. The CDR3 DNA reads TGTGCCAGCAGCTTAGCGTTGTGGGAGGTCTCCTACAATGAGCAGTTCTTC.

The V and J genes are TRBV29-1 and TRBJ2-7; D is ambiguous. The CDR3 consists of 12 residues. CDR1 and CDR2 from the germline V gene are SQVTM and ANQGSEA. V lost 3 bases and J 3 bases, leaving 9 bases between the germline ends. CDR3 region: CSVDPGFYEQYF. In DNA form, the CDR3 reads TGCAGCGTTGATCCAGGCTTCTACGAGCAGTACTTC.

The chain combines TRBV4-3 with TRBJ1-2, with 8 bases matching TRBD1. The CDR3 has 15 residues. With V trimmed by 4 bases and J by 7 bases, 11 bases remained unmatched. Germline V lookup: CDR1 LGHNA, CDR2 YSLEER. The DNA of the CDR3 is TGCGCCAGCAGCCCCCTCCGGCAGGGGGCCGGTGGCTACACCTTC. Translation: CASSPLRQGAGGYTF.

This clone came up a few times. V is TRBV7-2 and J is TRBJ1-5; TRBD1 agrees at 7 bases. V was clipped by 6 bases and J by 5 bases; unmatched bases: 7. The CDR3 length is 14 residues. Germline V lookup: CDR1 SGHTA, CDR2 FQGNSA. The CDR3 is CASSGQAGYQPQHF. In nucleotides, the CDR3 is TGTGCCAGCAGTGGACAGGCCGGTTATCAGCCCCAGCATTTT.

The rearrangement links TRBV19 to TRBJ2-7; 9 bases agree with TRBD1. J lost 0 bases, V lost 4 bases, and 1 base had no gene match. Germline CDR1 LNHDA, CDR2 SQIVND (reference sequence). The CDR3 consists of 14 residues. CDR3 in DNA: TGTGCCAGTAGTAGGGACAGGGACTCCTACGAGCAGTACTTC. It is translated as CASSRDRDSYEQYF. Supplemented by reference TRBV19 and TRBJ2-7, the full variable domain reads DGGITQSPKYLFRKEGQNVTLSCEQNLNHDAMYWYRQDPGQGLRLIYYSQIVNDFQKGDIAEGYSVSREKKESFPLTVTSAQKNPTAFYLCASSRDRDSYEQYFGPGTRLTVT.

In this sample, this clone turned up a few times. This chain links TRBV30 with TRBJ1-2; 8 bases are a match to TRBD1. J was trimmed by 6 bases and V by 2 bases; bases with no gene match: 5. The CDR3 is made up of 13 amino acids. Germline CDR1 GTSNPN, CDR2 SVGIG (reference sequence). CDR3 DNA: TGTGCCTGGAGTATGACAGGGGCGCATGGCTACACCTTC. This gives the protein CAWSMTGAHGYTF.

The J gene is TRBJ1-6, the V gene TRBV30; TRBD1 agrees at 11 bases. The CDR3 is 14 amino acids. Germline CDR1 reads GTSNPN; CDR2 reads SVGIG (reference sequence). Trimming cost V 3 bases and J 9 bases; bases outside gene matches: 4. DNA for the CDR3: TGTGCCTGGAGCGCCGGGACAGGGGGTTCACCCCTCCACTTT. It specifies CAWSAGTGGSPLHF. The entire variable domain, with the rest obtained from reference TRBV30 and TRBJ1-6, is as follows: SQTIHQWPATLVQPVGSPLSLECTVEGTSNPNLYWYRQAAGRGLQLLFYSVGIGQISSEVPQNLSASRPQDRQFILSSKKLLLSDSGFYLCAWSAGTGGSPLHFGNGTRLTVT.

This clone was found a few times. This chain joins TRBV10-3 and TRBJ1-6; 8 nucleotides align to TRBD1. This CDR3 is built from 16 residues. J gave up 8 bases and V 4 bases, and 10 bases lay outside the gene matches. Germline values: CDR1 ENHRY, CDR2 SYGVKD. CDR3 sequence: CAISGAGGGHDSPLHF. DNA for the CDR3: TGTGCCATCAGTGGGGCAGGGGGCGGTCATGATTCACCCCTCCACTTT.

The DNA of the CDR3 is TGTGCCAGCAGCGGGACGGGGACAGGGGTCAGACGCTACGAGCAGTACTTC. As protein: CASSGTGTGVRRYEQYF. The rearrangement uses TRBV7-2 and TRBJ2-7; 10 bases are a match to TRBD1. Germline CDR1 is SGHTA and CDR2 is FQGNSA. The CDR3 is 17 residues long. The V gene end was trimmed by 5 bases and the J gene end by 3 bases; junction bases not matched to a gene: 13.

This clone turned up a few times. Other nucleotide sequences in the sample specify the same CDR3. The chain joins TRBV5-1 to TRBJ1-1; TRBD1 might be the D (6 bases). CDR3 length equals 13 residues. CDR1 SGHRS and CDR2 YFSETQ come from the germline V gene. V lost 2 bases and J lost 3, with 8 bases in between. Written as DNA, the CDR3 is TGCGCCAGCAGCTTACAGGGAGACACTGAAGCTTTCTTT. Translation gives CASSLQGDTEAFF.

V usage is TRBV27 and J usage is TRBJ2-3, with D perhaps TRBD1 (6 bases). Germline CDR1 reads MNHEY; CDR2 reads SMNVEV (reference sequence). The CDR3 length is 15 residues. Trimming stripped 4 bases from V and 1 base from J, with 12 bases between. The CDR3 DNA follows: TGTGCCAGCAGTTGGTTGCGGACAGGCACAGATACGCAGTATTTT. It specifies CASSWLRTGTDTQYF.

This clone was found a few times. The chain recombines TRBV7-3 with TRBJ2-1, with 9 bases lining up with TRBD2. The ends lost 1 base at V and 6 bases at J; junction bases unmatched: 4. Germline CDR1 reads SGHTA; CDR2 reads FQGTGA. The CDR3 sequence is 15 residues long. CDR3 sequence (DNA): TGTGCCAGCAGCTTAAACCGCGGGAGGGCCAATGAGCAGTTCTTC. Its protein is CASSLNRGRANEQFF. Full variable domain (rest looked up from reference TRBV7-3 and TRBJ2-1): GAGVSQTPSNKVTEKGKYVELRCDPISGHTALYWYRQSLGQGPEFLIYFQGTGAADDSGLPNDRFFAVRPEGSVSTLKIQRTERGDSAVYLCASSLNRGRANEQFFGPGTRLTVL.

The CDR3 nucleotides are TGTGCCAGCAGCAGTGTACAGGGTACAGATACGCAGTATTTT. Translating it yields CASSSVQGTDTQYF. The rearrangement links TRBV7-3 to TRBJ2-3; D perhaps matches TRBD1 (6 bases). Germline values: CDR1 SGHTA, CDR2 FQGTGA. CDR3 length: 14 amino acids. Trimming took off 5 bases at V and 3 bases at J, with 12 bases between the two ends.

The rearrangement uses TRBV14 and TRBJ1-2; tentative D call: TRBD1 (6 bases). The germline CDR1 and CDR2 sequences are SGHDN and FVKESK. The CDR3 is 13 amino acids. V was clipped by 1 base and J by 5 bases, with 8 bases between them. The chain's CDR3 is CASSQVQGYGYTF. DNA of the CDR3: TGTGCCAGCAGCCAAGTCCAGGGGTATGGCTACACCTTC.

This clone has a handful of counts. The V and J genes are TRBV9 and TRBJ2-2; the match to TRBD1 covers 9 bases. V was pared by 5 bases and J by 1 base, with 3 bases of the junction left unmatched. The CDR3 is 15 amino acids. Germline CDR1 is SGDLS and CDR2 is YYNGEE. CDR3 region: CASRRGQGNTGELFF. CDR3 nucleotide sequence: TGTGCCAGCAGACGGGGACAGGGGAACACCGGGGAGCTGTTTTTT.

This clone was detected a few times. The genes are TRBV11-2 and TRBJ2-7; 10 positions match TRBD1. Trimming removed 4 bases from V and 3 bases from J; junction bases left unmatched: 3. This CDR3 is built from 14 residues. Germline V gene sequence: CDR1 SGHAT, CDR2 FQNNGV. CDR3 protein: CASSSRTGGYEQYF. The DNA of the CDR3 is TGTGCCAGCAGCTCCCGGACAGGGGGCTACGAGCAGTACTTC.

The V gene is TRBV2, the J gene TRBJ1-5, with TRBD1 identical over 8 bases. The CDR3 has 15 residues. J gave up 0 bases and V 6 bases, and 4 bases lay outside the gene matches. CDR1 is SNHLY, CDR2 FYNNEI, per germline. CDR3 amino acids: CASRTTGVSNQPQHF. The CDR3 DNA follows: TGTGCCAGCAGGACGACAGGGGTTAGCAATCAGCCCCAGCATTTT. Supplemented by reference TRBV2 and TRBJ1-5, the full variable domain reads EPEVTQTPSHQVTQMGQEVILRCVPISNHLYFYWYRQILGQKVEFLVSFYNNEISEKSEIFDDQFSVERPDGSNFTLKIRSTKLEDSAMYFCASRTTGVSNQPQHFGDGTRLSIL.

V gene TRBV7-6 combines with J gene TRBJ2-7; 10 nucleotides align to TRBD2. J was trimmed by 3 bases and V by 1 base; bases with no gene match: 3. Per the germline V gene, CDR1 is SGHVS and CDR2 is FNYEAQ. The length of the CDR3 is 15 residues. The CDR3: CASSLGLAGVYEQYF. The CDR3 coding sequence is TGTGCCAGCAGCTTAGGGCTAGCGGGGGTCTACGAGCAGTACTTC. Full variable domain (rest looked up from reference TRBV7-6 and TRBJ2-7): GAGVSQSPRYKVTKRGQDVALRCDPISGHVSLYWYRQALGQGPEFLTYFNYEAQQDKSGLPNDRFSAERPEGSISTLTIQRTEQRDSAMYRCASSLGLAGVYEQYFGPGTRLTVT.

The table lists this clone with a few counts. V usage is TRBV15 and J usage is TRBJ2-3, with D tentatively TRBD1 (6 bases). V dropped 2 bases and J dropped 5 bases, with 14 bases sitting between them. From germline, CDR1 is LNHNV and CDR2 YYDKDF (reference sequence). The CDR3 extends over 15 amino acids. CDR3 in amino acids: CATSRHNRDGDTQYF. Written as DNA, the CDR3 is TGTGCCACCAGCAGACATAACAGGGACGGAGATACGCAGTATTTT.